This TCR beta chain derives from a study of blood T cell repertoires in COVID-19. On the study more broadly: Acute and convalescent COVID-19 specimens originated in the United States, Italy and Spain.

Original handling: Scientists estimated how many nucleated cells there were by amplifying reference gene primers. Sequenced by immunoSEQ multiplex PCR; TCRdb stores in-frame clones only, minus some. Clone size and V and J calls were adopted from that table, with D and trimming inferred from the DNA. This table holds approximately 99,000 clones, 79% found once. Germline V gene data show CDR1 as SNHLY and CDR2 as FYNNEI. The CDR3 is made up of 14 amino acids. The V and J ends lost 4 bases and 5 bases, in that order; junction bases with no gene match: 4. Sequenced material: peripheral blood. The TCR was taken from a woman over 75 with active or convalescent COVID-19. V is TRBV2 and J is TRBJ2-3; 9 bases fit TRBD2. The DNA for the CDR3 is TGTGCCAGCAGTGCGGCTAGCGGGGTAGATACGCAGTATTTT. This sequence encodes CASSAASGVDTQYF.